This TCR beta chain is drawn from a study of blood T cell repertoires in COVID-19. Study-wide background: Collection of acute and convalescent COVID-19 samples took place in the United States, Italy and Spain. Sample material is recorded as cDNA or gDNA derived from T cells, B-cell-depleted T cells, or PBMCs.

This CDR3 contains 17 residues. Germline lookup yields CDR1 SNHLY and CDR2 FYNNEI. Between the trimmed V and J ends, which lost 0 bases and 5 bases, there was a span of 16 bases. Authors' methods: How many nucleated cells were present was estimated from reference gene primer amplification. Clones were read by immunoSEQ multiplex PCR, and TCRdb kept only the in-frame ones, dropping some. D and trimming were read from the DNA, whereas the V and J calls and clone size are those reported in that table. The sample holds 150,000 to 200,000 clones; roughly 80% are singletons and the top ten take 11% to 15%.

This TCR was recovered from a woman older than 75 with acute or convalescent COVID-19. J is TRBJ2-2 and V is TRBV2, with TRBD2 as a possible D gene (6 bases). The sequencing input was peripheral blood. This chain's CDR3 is CASSEARRLEGTGELFF. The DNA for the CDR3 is TGTGCCAGCAGTGAAGCGAGACGCCTGGAGGGAACCGGGGAGCTGTTTTTT.